This passage covers 21 T cell receptor beta chains from one sample sequenced in a study of response to subunit inactivated influenza vaccine. TCRdb re-derived calls from the RT-PCR reads in MiXCR, one entry per CDR3 protein. The sample consists of 500,000 to 550,000 distinct CDR3 sequences, more than 7% of them appearing once. The starting material was PBMCs from blood, obtained about 23 months after vaccination. These receptors were obtained from a man aged 45 to 70 who received an inactivated influenza vaccine.

V gene TRBV6-1 combines with J gene TRBJ1-1, with D unresolved. The CDR3 has 14 residues. Germline values: CDR1 MNHNS, CDR2 SASEGT. Trimming stripped 8 bases from V and 4 bases from J, with 17 bases between. DNA for the CDR3: TGTGCCAGCCAAGATCACGATATTAGCACTGAAGCTTTCTTT. Translation: CASQDHDISTEAFF.

This chain joins TRBV12-3 or TRBV12-4 and TRBJ2-5; D remains unclear. Deletions cut 4 bases from V and 7 bases from J, with 10 bases between. This CDR3 contains 12 residues. CDR3 amino acids: CASSSSLGTQYF. The DNA for the CDR3 is TGTGCCAGCAGTTCAAGTTTGGGGACCCAGTACTTC.

The V call is TRBV5-1, the J call TRBJ2-1; D possibly matches TRBD1 or TRBD2 (5 bases each). This CDR3 region has 15 residues. V dropped 0 bases and J dropped 7 bases, with 14 bases sitting between them. CDR1 and CDR2 (germline): SGHRS, YFSETQ. CDR3 sequence: CASSLDSGRTNEQFF. CDR3 in DNA: TGCGCCAGCAGCTTGGATTCGGGGCGGACTAATGAGCAGTTCTTC.

The chain couples TRBV4-3 to TRBJ1-2; D gene ambiguous. Trimming took 0 bases from V and 9 from J, leaving 11 bases between them. From germline, CDR1 is LGHNA and CDR2 YSLEER. This CDR3 comprises 13 residues. The CDR3 bases are TGCGCCAGCAGCCAAGATCTGCGGGAGAGCTACACCTTC. Translation: CASSQDLRESYTF.

This clonotype was seen ten or more times. This chain links TRBV7-2 with TRBJ1-1; unclear D gene. The V gene's germline CDR1 is SGHTA and CDR2 FQGNSA. The CDR3 has 13 amino acids. Trimming stripped 5 bases from V and 1 base from J, with 8 bases between. DNA for the CDR3: TGTGCCAGCAGCCTTAATCGGAACACTGAAGCTTTCTTT. Its translation is CASSLNRNTEAFF.

The V and J genes are TRBV5-1 and TRBJ2-1, with 9 bases that match TRBD2. Trimming at V came to 2 bases and at J to 3 bases, leaving 12 bases not matched to a gene. CDR3 length: 18 amino acids. Germline V lookup: CDR1 SGHRS, CDR2 YFSETQ. The CDR3 reads CASSLTPSGTSYYNEQFF. CDR3 DNA sequence: TGCGCCAGCAGCTTAACCCCTTCCGGGACTAGCTACTACAATGAGCAGTTCTTC.

J is TRBJ2-1 and V is TRBV20-1; perhaps TRBD2 as D (5 bases). Trimming took off 5 bases at V and 5 bases at J, with 16 bases between the two ends. Germline values: CDR1 DFQATT, CDR2 SNEGSKA (reference sequence). This CDR3 is built from 14 residues. The CDR3 is CSADKPSKDNEQFF. In DNA form, the CDR3 reads TGCAGTGCTGATAAACCTAGCAAAGACAATGAGCAGTTCTTC.

This clonotype has ten or more counts. The V gene is TRBV4-1, the J gene TRBJ1-1; 8 positions match TRBD1. Per the germline V gene, CDR1 is MGHRA and CDR2 is YSYEKL. The CDR3 is made up of 17 amino acids. The junction had 7 bases not matched to a gene; V was cut back by 0 bases and J by 1 base. CDR3 coding DNA: TGCGCCAGCAGCCAAGATCCTCGTGGACAGGGGAACACTGAAGCTTTCTTT. As protein: CASSQDPRGQGNTEAFF.

In its sample, this clonotype was seen a few times. The V and J genes are TRBV29-1 and TRBJ1-1; 7 bases are shared with TRBD1. V lost 3 bases and J lost 4; bases outside the gene matches: 8. The CDR3 runs 14 residues. Germline-derived CDR1 and CDR2 are SQVTM and ANQGSEA. The DNA of the CDR3 is TGCAGCGTTGAGAGACAGGGATTAAGCACTGAAGCTTTCTTT. Residues: CSVERQGLSTEAFF. The full variable domain, rest sourced from reference TRBV29-1 and TRBJ1-1, is SAVISQKPSRDICQRGTSLTIQCQVDSQVTMMFWYRQQPGQSLTLIATANQGSEATYESGFVIDKFPISRPNLTFSTLTVSNMSPEDSSIYLCSVERQGLSTEAFFGQGTRLTVV.

This clonotype showed up many times. The V and J genes are TRBV9 and TRBJ2-5; TRBD1 is a possible D gene (7 bases). Per the germline V gene, CDR1 is SGDLS and CDR2 is YYNGEE. V was pared by 4 bases and J by 5 bases, with 18 bases between. CDR3 length: 15 amino acids. CDR3 bases: TGTGCCAGCAGCCCGGAGGGGGCCAGCCGGGAGACCCAGTACTTC. This gives the protein CASSPEGASRETQYF. The full variable domain, completed using reference TRBV9 and TRBJ2-5, is DSGVTQTPKHLITATGQRVTLRCSPRSGDLSVYWYQQSLDQGLQFLIQYYNGEERAKGNILERFSAQQFPDLHSELNLSSLELGDSALYFCASSPEGASRETQYFGPGTRLLVL.

This clonotype was counted between two and nine times. This sequence joins TRBV5-6 and TRBJ2-7, with 7 bases identical to TRBD2. Germline assignment: CDR1 SGHDT and CDR2 YYEEEE. Germline trimming cut 2 bases from V and 5 bases from J; bases unmatched to any gene: 7. The CDR3 has 14 amino acids. In nucleotides, the CDR3 is TGTGCCAGCAGCTTCGGGACTCGGGGGGACGAGCAGTACTTC. This sequence encodes CASSFGTRGDEQYF.

The table lists this clonotype with a few counts. J is TRBJ2-6 and V is TRBV3-1; D uncertain. The germline gives CDR1 LGHDT, CDR2 YNNKEL (reference sequence). Between the trimmed V and J ends, which lost 3 bases and 2 bases, there was a span of 8 bases. The CDR3 is made up of 15 amino acids. CDR3 protein: CASSHRVAGANVLTF. CDR3 nucleotides: TGTGCCAGCAGCCATCGGGTTGCTGGGGCCAACGTCCTGACTTTC.

In the case of this clonotype: In this CDR3 the conserved last residue, phenylalanine or tryptophan, is missing, so a read error is likely. The chain has TRBV10-3 and TRBJ1-5; possible D gene TRBD1, 6 bases. The CDR3 has 16 amino acids. The germline V gene encodes CDR1 ENHRY and CDR2 SYGVKD. V dropped 0 bases and J dropped 2 bases, with 11 bases sitting between them. The CDR3 nucleotides read TGTGCCATCAGTGAGTCGATACAGGGAGGCAATCAGCCCCAGCATTCT. Amino acids: CAISESIQGGNQPQHS.

The chain combines TRBV7-3 with TRBJ2-2; D is unresolved. From germline, CDR1 is SGHTA and CDR2 FQGTGA. The CDR3 consists of 13 residues. V lost 4 bases to trimming and J lost 8 bases, with 11 bases between them. CDR3 protein: CASSSLGVGELFF. In nucleotides, the CDR3 is TGTGCCAGCAGCTCCTTGGGTGTGGGGGAGCTGTTTTTT. The full variable domain, rest sourced from reference TRBV7-3 and TRBJ2-2, is GAGVSQTPSNKVTEKGKYVELRCDPISGHTALYWYRQSLGQGPEFLIYFQGTGAADDSGLPNDRFFAVRPEGSVSTLKIQRTERGDSAVYLCASSSLGVGELFFGEGSRLTVL.

This clonotype was recorded many times. The chain combines TRBV13 with TRBJ2-7; TRBD1 aligns across 11 bases. The CDR3 consists of 15 residues. With 4 bases clipped from V and 4 bases from J, the junction kept 6 bases outside the gene matches. Germline CDR1 reads PRHDT; CDR2 reads FYEKMQ (reference sequence). This CDR3 is CASSSRGTGGYEQYF. The CDR3, as DNA: TGTGCCAGCAGCTCCCGTGGGACAGGGGGATACGAGCAGTACTTC.

This clonotype has just a few counts. CDR3: CATSSRTGGNQETQYF. The DNA of the CDR3 is TGTGCCACCAGCAGTCGGACAGGGGGCAACCAAGAGACCCAGTACTTC. The chain combines TRBV15 with TRBJ2-5; TRBD1 agrees at 11 bases. CDR1 and CDR2 from the germline V gene are LNHNV and YYDKDF (reference sequence). The CDR3 runs to 16 residues. With 3 bases clipped from V and 0 bases from J, the junction kept 3 bases outside the gene matches.

This clonotype came up many times. This sequence joins TRBV20-1 and TRBJ2-1; a possible D gene is TRBD2 (6 bases). The CDR3 covers 14 residues. Germline CDR1 is DFQATT and CDR2 is SNEGSKA (reference sequence). Trimming removed 0 bases at V and 10 bases at J, with 16 bases between. Written as DNA, the CDR3 is TGCAGTGCTAGAGATAGTGGAGGGAGAGGCGAGCAGTTCTTC. Encoded protein: CSARDSGGRGEQFF.

The chain has TRBV14 and TRBJ2-7; perhaps D is TRBD1 or TRBD2 (5 bases each). Trimming shortened V by 0 bases and J by 1 base, and 10 bases separated the two germline ends. The germline V gene has CDR1 SGHDN and CDR2 FVKESK. The CDR3 totals 15 residues. The CDR3 DNA is TGTGCCAGCAGCCAAGATTTGGGACGGTCCTACGAGCAGTACTTC. Amino acids: CASSQDLGRSYEQYF. Full variable domain (remainder filled in from reference TRBV14 and TRBJ2-7): EAGVTQFPSHSVIEKGQTVTLRCDPISGHDNLYWYRRVMGKEIKFLLHFVKESKQDESGMPNNRFLAERTGGTYSTLKVQPAELEDSGVYFCASSQDLGRSYEQYFGPGTRLTVT.

This clonotype was counted a few times. This chain connects TRBV6-2 or TRBV6-3 to TRBJ2-3; D may be TRBD2 (6 bases). This CDR3 is built from 14 residues. V was pared by 7 bases and J by 4 bases, with 15 bases between. Germline assignment: CDR1 MNHEY and CDR2 SVGEGT. DNA of the CDR3: TGTGCCAGCACCACCCCACCGGGGGCAGATACGCAGTATTTT. It is translated as CASTTPPGADTQYF.

CDR3 nucleotide sequence: TGTGCCAGCAGCTTAGGGTCGGTCAATGAGCAGTTCTTC. Protein product: CASSLGSVNEQFF. The chain has TRBV7-2 and TRBJ2-1; no clear D gene. Trimming took 1 base from V and 6 from J, leaving 7 bases between them. The CDR3 extends over 13 amino acids. Germline assignment: CDR1 SGHTA and CDR2 FQGNSA.

This chain connects TRBV12-3 or TRBV12-4 to TRBJ1-3; unclear D gene. The V and J ends lost 1 base and 0 bases respectively, with 7 bases between them. The CDR3 contains 15 residues. The CDR3 here is CASSLGRYSGNTIYF. The CDR3 DNA is TGTGCCAGCAGTTTAGGACGGTACTCTGGAAACACCATATATTTT.